This T cell receptor beta chain was observed in a study of blood T cells in healthy people across ages. J was trimmed by 8 bases and V by 5 bases; bases with no gene match: 9. The CDR3 runs 14 residues. Study observations and caveats: Among long-lived donors, naive CD4+ cells were more numerous and diversity higher than in aged donors.

Worth noting for this clonotype: As yet, its antigen is unknown.

The use of a sample-barcoded 5' primer and a J-beta primer mix characterized a second PCR of roughly 6 to 11 cycles. TCRdb re-derived calls from the 5' RACE reads in MiXCR, one entry per CDR3 protein. The data hold some 290,000 distinct CDR3 sequences, with roughly a quarter observed a single time. The rearrangement links TRBV12-3 or TRBV12-4 to TRBJ1-2; 9 positions match TRBD1. The sequence came from a woman aged 70 to 79 in good health. Sequencing input: blood. CDR3 sequence: CASSTGGRENGYTF. CDR3 nucleotide sequence: TGTGCCAGCAGTACAGGGGGCAGGGAGAACGGCTACACCTTC.